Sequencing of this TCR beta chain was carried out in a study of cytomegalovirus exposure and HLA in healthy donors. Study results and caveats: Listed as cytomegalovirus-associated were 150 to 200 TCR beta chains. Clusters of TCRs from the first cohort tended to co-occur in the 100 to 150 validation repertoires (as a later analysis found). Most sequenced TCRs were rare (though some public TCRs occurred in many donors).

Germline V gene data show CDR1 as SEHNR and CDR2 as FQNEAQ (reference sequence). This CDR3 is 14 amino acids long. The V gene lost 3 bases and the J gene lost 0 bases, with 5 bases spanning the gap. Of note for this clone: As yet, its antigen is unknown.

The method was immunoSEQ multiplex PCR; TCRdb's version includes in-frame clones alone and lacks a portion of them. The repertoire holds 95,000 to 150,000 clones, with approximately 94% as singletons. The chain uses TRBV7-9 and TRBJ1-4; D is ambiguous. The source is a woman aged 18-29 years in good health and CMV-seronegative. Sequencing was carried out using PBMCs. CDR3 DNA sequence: TGTGCCAGCAGCTTGAGAACAACTAATGAAAAACTGTTTTTT. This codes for CASSLRTTNEKLFF.